The clone carrying this T cell receptor (beta chain) was seen once. Antigen specificity is unknown. The sample belongs to a study of T cell responses to AZD1222 COVID-19 vaccine. TCRdb's table, derived via immunoSEQ multiplex PCR, lists solely in-frame clones and lacks some. The sample consists of approximately 170,000 clones, roughly 94% of them appearing once. Germline-derived CDR1 and CDR2 are SGHRS and YFSETQ. V was cut by 4 bases and J by 5 bases, with 12 bases left in between. CDR3 length: 13 residues. Notes on the study in general: Only after the peak T cell response were repertoires sampled.

The TCR comes from an adult who received the AZD1222 COVID-19 vaccine. Sequencing was performed on peripheral blood, taken 28 days after the second AZD1222 dose. V and J are TRBV5-1 and TRBJ1-2; D remains unclear. CDR3 amino acids: CASSLEGGYGYTF. The CDR3 DNA reads TGCGCCAGCAGCCTGGAGGGAGGATATGGCTACACCTTC.